These 17 T cell receptor beta chains originate from one sample sequenced in a study of blood T cells in healthy people across ages. A second PCR, run for about 7 to 12 cycles, used a sample-barcoded 5' primer plus a J-beta primer mix. TCRdb itself ran the 5' RACE reads through MiXCR, one entry per CDR3 protein. The sample records about 680,000 distinct CDR3 sequences, approximately 50% being singletons. Sequencing was carried out using blood. The origin of the receptors is an older woman in good health.

The chain couples TRBV12-5 to TRBJ1-2, with 8 bases that match TRBD1. The CDR3 consists of 14 residues. V was pared by 8 bases and J by 6 bases, with 11 bases of the junction left unmatched. Germline CDR1 LGHNT, CDR2 FRNRAP. The chain's CDR3 is CASFGSGQGNGYTF. The CDR3, as DNA: TGTGCTAGTTTTGGCTCCGGACAGGGCAATGGCTACACCTTC.

J is TRBJ2-2 and V is TRBV29-1, with D possibly being TRBD1 (6 bases). The CDR3 has 15 residues. V was shortened by 2 bases and J by 1 base, with 11 bases between the two germline ends. Per the germline V gene, CDR1 is SQVTM and CDR2 is ANQGSEA. CDR3 coding DNA: TGCAGCGTTGAACTGGGGGCTAAGAACACCGGGGAGCTGTTTTTT. Its protein product is CSVELGAKNTGELFF.

Of note for this clonotype: With a much larger clone just one base away, this may be a read error. The genes are TRBV20-1 and TRBJ2-2; 7 nucleotides agree with TRBD2. This CDR3 comprises 15 residues. The V gene's germline CDR1 is DFQATT and CDR2 SNEGSKA (reference sequence). The V segment lost 0 bases and the J segment 7 bases; nucleotides outside the gene matches: 8. The CDR3 region has the DNA TGCAGTGCTAGAGAGCCCAGGGACTACAACGGGGAGCTGTTTTTT. Translation: CSAREPRDYNGELFF.

This clonotype was picked up a small number of times. V usage is TRBV20-1 and J usage is TRBJ2-5; D unclear. The CDR3 extends over 13 amino acids. The V gene lost 0 bases and the J gene lost 7 bases, with 12 bases spanning the gap. CDR1 and CDR2 (germline): DFQATT, SNEGSKA (reference sequence). The CDR3: CSARDRTIRTQYF. The CDR3 bases are TGCAGTGCTAGAGATAGAACTATTAGGACCCAGTACTTC.

The J gene is TRBJ2-5, the V gene TRBV10-3; tentatively, D is TRBD2 (6 bases). The V gene lost 5 bases and the J gene lost 9 bases, with 13 bases spanning the gap. The CDR3 consists of 12 residues. CDR1 is ENHRY, CDR2 SYGVKD, per germline. CDR3: CAISPEWRAQYF. The CDR3 DNA sequence: TGTGCCATCAGTCCGGAGTGGAGGGCCCAGTACTTC.

The rearrangement joins TRBV5-1 to TRBJ2-7; the D call may be TRBD1 or TRBD2 (5 bases each). The CDR3 extends over 14 amino acids. Trimming removed 0 bases from V and 10 bases from J, with 17 bases in between. Germline loops: CDR1 SGHRS, CDR2 YFSETQ. CDR3: CASSLEWRLGRQYF. The CDR3 DNA sequence: TGCGCCAGCAGCTTGGAGTGGCGTCTGGGACGCCAGTACTTC. The whole variable domain, remainder taken from reference TRBV5-1 and TRBJ2-7, is KAGVTQTPRYLIKTRGQQVTLSCSPISGHRSVSWYQQTPGQGLQFLFEYFSETQRNKGNFPGRFSGRQFSNSRSEMNVSTLELGDSALYLCASSLEWRLGRQYFGPGTRLTVT.

V and J are TRBV20-1 and TRBJ2-7, with 8 bases fitting TRBD1. This CDR3 region has 15 residues. Germline CDR1 DFQATT, CDR2 SNEGSKA (reference sequence). V lost 0 bases and J lost 2; bases outside the gene matches: 6. CDR3 DNA sequence: TGCAGTGCTAGAGACCCTGTGACAGGGGCCTACGAGCAGTACTTC. Protein product: CSARDPVTGAYEQYF.

This rearrangement joins TRBV5-1 to TRBJ2-5, with D tentatively TRBD1 or TRBD2 (6 bases each). The germline CDR1 and CDR2 sequences are SGHRS and YFSETQ. V shed 5 bases and J shed 9 bases, with 29 bases lying between them. The CDR3 has 17 residues. This chain's CDR3 is CASSIQGGIASLEAQYF. CDR3 coding DNA: TGCGCCAGCAGTATACAGGGAGGTATTGCTTCCCTCGAGGCCCAGTACTTC.

The CDR3 DNA reads TGTGCCAGCAGTCATAGCGGGAGGTATCACAATGAGCAGTACTTC. This sequence encodes CASSHSGRYHNEQYF. This chain joins TRBV12-3 or TRBV12-4 and TRBJ2-7, with 10 positions matching TRBD2. The CDR3 has 15 amino acids. Losses at the gene ends were 5 bases for V and 7 bases for J; bases not matched to a gene: 11.

This clonotype was detected a few times. The chain recombines TRBV2 with TRBJ2-2; D may correspond to TRBD1 or TRBD2 (5 bases each). This CDR3 comprises 14 residues. V lost 9 bases, J lost 8 bases, and 19 bases lay in between. Germline V CDR1 and CDR2: SNHLY, FYNNEI. The CDR3 loop reads CASSPRGVSGELFF. CDR3 sequence (DNA): TGTGCCAGTTCTCCTAGGGGAGTTTCAGGGGAGCTGTTTTTT.

This chain uses TRBV6-1 with TRBJ2-6; D is unclear. Trimming left V 11 bases short and J 0 bases short, with 14 bases between. This CDR3 is built from 15 residues. Looked up from germline, CDR1 is MNHNS and CDR2 is SASEGT. CDR3 region: CASSPPDSGANVLTF. DNA of the CDR3: TGTGCCTCCTCCCCCCCCGACTCTGGGGCCAACGTCCTGACTTTC.

The sample holds a few counts of this clonotype. This rearrangement joins TRBV5-1 to TRBJ2-3, with TRBD2 matching 13 bases. The CDR3 spans 15 residues. The V gene's germline CDR1 is SGHRS and CDR2 YFSETQ. The ends lost 4 bases at V and 6 bases at J; junction bases unmatched: 5. CDR3 DNA sequence: TGCGCCAGCAGCAAACTAGCGGGAGGGCAGGATACGCAGTATTTT. It codes for CASSKLAGGQDTQYF.

This clonotype has just a few counts. The V and J genes are TRBV12-3 or TRBV12-4 and TRBJ2-1, with D perhaps given as TRBD1 or TRBD2 (6 bases each). CDR3 size: 14 residues. The V end lost 3 bases, the J end lost 7 bases, and 13 bases lay between the germline ends. The CDR3 region is CASSLRGRGNEQFF. CDR3 coding DNA: TGTGCCAGCAGTTTGCGGGGCAGGGGTAATGAGCAGTTCTTC.

As for this clonotype: This clone may be a read error of a much larger clone one base away. The J gene is TRBJ2-3, the V gene TRBV29-1; D might be TRBD2 (5 bases). From germline, CDR1 is SQVTM and CDR2 ANQGSEA. The V gene lost 3 bases and the J gene lost 0 bases, with 13 bases spanning the gap. CDR3 length equals 15 residues. The CDR3, as DNA: TGCAGCGTTGATACCAGCGGAGATAGCACAGATACGCAGTATTTT. Translated: CSVDTSGDSTDTQYF.

This clonotype has only a few counts. The J gene is TRBJ2-7, the V gene TRBV20-1; 11 positions agree with TRBD1. Per the germline V gene, CDR1 is DFQATT and CDR2 is SNEGSKA (reference sequence). The CDR3 is 14 residues long. The ends lost 5 bases at V and 3 bases at J; junction bases unmatched: 6. As DNA, the CDR3 is TGCAGTGCTGTGGACAGGGGGCTCCTCTACGAGCAGTACTTC. Amino acids: CSAVDRGLLYEQYF.

The chain employs TRBV21-1 and TRBJ2-7; the tabulated D call, TRBD1, remains unverified against the DNA. TRBV21-1 is termed a pseudogene. This CDR3 is built from 14 residues. This CDR3 is CASSNLPLGQGQYF. CDR3 DNA: TGTGCCAGCAGCAACCTTCCCCTGGGGCAGGGCCAGTACTTC.

The J gene is TRBJ2-7, the V gene TRBV5-1, with D perhaps being TRBD1 or TRBD2 (5 bases each). V was trimmed by 1 base and J by 2 bases, leaving 13 bases between them. This CDR3 comprises 15 residues. The germline gives CDR1 SGHRS, CDR2 YFSETQ. CDR3 nucleotides: TGCGCCAGCAGCTTGTTCCCGGGACCAACCTACGAGCAGTACTTC. Encoded protein: CASSLFPGPTYEQYF.